This TCR beta chain was observed in a study of T cells in Graves' hyperthyroidism and ophthalmopathy. It was RNA transcripts that yielded the amplified TCR beta CDR3 regions. First-round RT-PCR with HTBI primers amplified the TCR CDR3 region. TCRdb used MiXCR to reprocess the multiplex PCR reads, holding one entry per CDR3 protein. The table lists 600,000 to 900,000 distinct CDR3 sequences, 15% to 20% of them singletons. V trimming: 3 bases; J trimming: 4 bases; junction bases outside the gene matches: 6. CDR1 is DFQATT, CDR2 SNEGSKA, per germline (reference sequence). CDR3 length: 14 residues. The sequenced material came from blood. The chain is built from TRBV20-1 and TRBJ2-3, with 8 nucleotides matching TRBD2. The TCR comes from a man aged 18 to 30 with Graves' hyperthyroidism. CDR3 nucleotide sequence: TGCAGTGCTAGGGGGACTAGTTATGCAGATACGCAGTATTTT. Protein: CSARGTSYADTQYF.